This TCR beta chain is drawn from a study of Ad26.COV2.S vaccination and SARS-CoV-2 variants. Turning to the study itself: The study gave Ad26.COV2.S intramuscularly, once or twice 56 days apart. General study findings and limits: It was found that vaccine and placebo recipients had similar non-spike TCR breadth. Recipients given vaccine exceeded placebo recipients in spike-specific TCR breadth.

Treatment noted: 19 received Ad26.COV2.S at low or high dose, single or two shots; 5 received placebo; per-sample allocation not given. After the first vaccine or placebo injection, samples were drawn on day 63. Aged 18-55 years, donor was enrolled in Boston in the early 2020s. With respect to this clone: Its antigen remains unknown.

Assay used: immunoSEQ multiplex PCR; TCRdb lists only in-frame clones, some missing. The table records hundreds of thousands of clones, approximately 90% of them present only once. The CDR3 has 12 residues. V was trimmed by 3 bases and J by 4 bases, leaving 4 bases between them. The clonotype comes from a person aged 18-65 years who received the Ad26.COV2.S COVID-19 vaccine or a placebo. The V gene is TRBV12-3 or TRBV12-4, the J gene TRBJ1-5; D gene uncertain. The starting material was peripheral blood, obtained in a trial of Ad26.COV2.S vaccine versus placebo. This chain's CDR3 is CASSFGNQPQHF. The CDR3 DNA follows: TGTGCCAGCAGTTTTGGAAATCAGCCCCAGCATTTT.